This TCR beta chain originates from a study of blood T cell repertoires in COVID-19. The wider study: The origin of the acute and convalescent COVID-19 samples was the United States, Italy and Spain. The cDNA or gDNA used as material had been derived from T cells, B-cell-depleted T cells, or PBMCs.

The V segment lost 4 bases and the J segment 2 bases; nucleotides outside the gene matches: 7. This CDR3 has 16 residues. In germline, CDR1 is LGHDT, CDR2 YNNKEL (reference sequence). Authors' processing steps: Nucleated cell number was recorded as an estimate derived from reference gene primer amplification. This table comes from immunoSEQ multiplex PCR, and its TCRdb copy is limited to in-frame clones, with some not included. The V and J calls and clone size are taken from that table; D and trimming were inferred from the DNA. The profile shows about 490,000 clones, approximately 85% of them singletons.

The chain has TRBV3-1 (or the pseudogene TRBV3-2) and TRBJ1-4, with 7 positions matching TRBD1. This sequence originates from a human donor in a cohort sampled during active COVID-19. The sequencing input was peripheral blood. The CDR3 loop is CASSPRTGSTNEKLFF. CDR3 bases: TGTGCCAGCAGCCCCCGGACAGGTTCCACTAATGAAAAACTGTTTTTT.